A single sample is the source of the 27 T cell receptor beta chains below, sequenced in a study of T cells in narcolepsy. This table comes from immunoSEQ multiplex PCR, and its TCRdb copy is limited to in-frame clones, with some not included. Of about 40,000 clones in the sample, about 87% were seen once. Material for sequencing was CD45RA- memory CD4+ T cells from PBMCs. The receptors come from a human donor with narcolepsy.

V usage is TRBV9 and J usage is TRBJ2-1; D not certain. The CDR3 has 12 amino acids. Trimming pared 1 base from V and 8 bases from J, leaving 7 bases between. Looked up from germline, CDR1 is SGDLS and CDR2 is YYNGEE. CDR3 coding DNA: TGTGCCAGCAGCGTAAGTCTTCATGAGCAGTTCTTC. Its protein product is CASSVSLHEQFF. Filled out from reference TRBV9 and TRBJ2-1, the complete variable domain reads DSGVTQTPKHLITATGQRVTLRCSPRSGDLSVYWYQQSLDQGLQFLIQYYNGEERAKGNILERFSAQQFPDLHSELNLSSLELGDSALYFCASSVSLHEQFFGPGTRLTVL.

In nucleotides, the CDR3 is TGCGCCAGCAGCGGCTCCGAGGTAATCTACGAGCAGTACTTC. This encodes CASSGSEVIYEQYF. The J gene is TRBJ2-7, the V gene TRBV5-1; D not resolved. Germline V lookup: CDR1 SGHRS, CDR2 YFSETQ. The ends were cut back, 4 bases at V and 3 bases at J, with 14 bases in the middle. The CDR3 runs to 14 residues. The variable domain in full, completed from reference TRBV5-1 and TRBJ2-7, reads KAGVTQTPRYLIKTRGQQVTLSCSPISGHRSVSWYQQTPGQGLQFLFEYFSETQRNKGNFPGRFSGRQFSNSRSEMNVSTLELGDSALYLCASSGSEVIYEQYFGPGTRLTVT.

CDR3 coding DNA: TGTGCCAGCAGCTTATTCGAGGATCAGCCCCAGCATTTT. Its translation: CASSLFEDQPQHF. This rearrangement joins TRBV7-9 to TRBJ1-5; D unresolved. The CDR3 spans 13 residues. Germline CDR1 is SEHNR and CDR2 is FQNEAQ (reference sequence). Trimming left V 2 bases short and J 5 bases short, with 7 bases between. Full variable domain (rest looked up from reference TRBV7-9 and TRBJ1-5): DTGVSQNPRHKITKRGQNVTFRCDPISEHNRLYWYRQTLGQGPEFLTYFQNEAQLEKSRLLSDRFSAERPKGSFSTLEIQRTEQGDSAMYLCASSLFEDQPQHFGDGTRLSIL.

The rearrangement uses TRBV2 and TRBJ2-7; no clear D gene. The CDR3 runs to 10 residues. Germline CDR1 reads SNHLY; CDR2 reads FYNNEI. V lost 7 bases and J lost 8, with 9 bases in between. CDR3 in amino acids: CASTPQKQYF. CDR3 nucleotides: TGTGCCAGCACGCCACAGAAGCAGTACTTC.

The CDR3 region has the DNA TGTGCCAGCCGCCGAAGGGGGATCACGGCTGGAAACACCATATATTTT. Its translation is CASRRRGITAGNTIYF. This chain links TRBV21-1 with TRBJ1-3; the table names TRBD1, a call not compared with the DNA. TRBV21-1 has pseudogene status. This CDR3 contains 16 residues.

The CDR3 region is CSVVPARGTDTQYF. DNA of the CDR3: TGCAGCGTTGTACCTGCGCGGGGGACAGATACGCAGTATTTT. V gene TRBV29-1 combines with J gene TRBJ2-3; TRBD2 aligns across 7 bases. J gave up 3 bases and V 4 bases, and 7 bases lay outside the gene matches. Germline V gene lookup returns CDR1 SQVTM and CDR2 ANQGSEA. The CDR3 runs to 14 residues.

The J gene is TRBJ2-7, the V gene TRBV7-8; tentative D call: TRBD2 (7 bases). This CDR3 is built from 15 residues. The ends were cut back, 4 bases at V and 2 bases at J, with 15 bases in the middle. Germline values: CDR1 SGHVS, CDR2 FQNEAQ. CDR3 sequence reads: CASSSTGTKTYEQYF. CDR3 DNA: TGTGCCAGCAGCTCTACAGGGACTAAAACCTACGAGCAGTACTTC. The entire variable domain, with the rest obtained from reference TRBV7-8 and TRBJ2-7, is as follows: GAGVSQSPRYKVAKRGQDVALRCDPISGHVSLFWYQQALGQGPEFLTYFQNEAQLDKSGLPSDRFFAERPEGSVSTLKIQRTQQEDSAVYLCASSSTGTKTYEQYFGPGTRLTVT.

This chain connects TRBV7-8 to TRBJ2-1, with D tentatively TRBD2 (5 bases). CDR1 SGHVS and CDR2 FQNEAQ come from the germline V gene. The CDR3 contains 18 residues. V gave up 5 bases and J gave up 1 base, with 21 bases separating them. The CDR3 protein is CASSRAGPRGPSYNEQFF. The CDR3 coding sequence is TGTGCCAGCAGCAGGGCCGGCCCCCGGGGTCCTTCCTACAATGAGCAGTTCTTC.

The V gene is TRBV9, the J gene TRBJ2-1; 8 bases fit TRBD2. The germline gives CDR1 SGDLS, CDR2 YYNGEE. The CDR3 covers 15 residues. V shed 4 bases, J shed 2 bases, and the junction held 5 bases outside the gene matches. The CDR3 bases are TGTGCCAGCAGCCCGCGGGGGGACACCTACAATGAGCAGTTCTTC. It translates to CASSPRGDTYNEQFF. Full variable domain (outside the CDR3, taken from reference TRBV9 and TRBJ2-1): DSGVTQTPKHLITATGQRVTLRCSPRSGDLSVYWYQQSLDQGLQFLIQYYNGEERAKGNILERFSAQQFPDLHSELNLSSLELGDSALYFCASSPRGDTYNEQFFGPGTRLTVL.

The J gene is TRBJ1-1, the V gene TRBV7-3; maybe TRBD1 (6 bases). The V gene lost 2 bases and the J gene lost 6 bases, with 13 bases spanning the gap. Germline-derived CDR1 and CDR2 are SGHTA and FQGTGA. The CDR3 extends over 14 amino acids. CDR3 in amino acids: CASSLWATGSEAFF. Here the CDR3 DNA reads TGTGCCAGCAGCTTATGGGCGACAGGATCTGAAGCTTTCTTT. The full variable domain, with the rest looked up from reference TRBV7-3 and TRBJ1-1, is GAGVSQTPSNKVTEKGKYVELRCDPISGHTALYWYRQSLGQGPEFLIYFQGTGAADDSGLPNDRFFAVRPEGSVSTLKIQRTERGDSAVYLCASSLWATGSEAFFGQGTRLTVV.

The sample holds one count of this clone. The V gene is TRBV19, the J gene TRBJ1-1; perhaps TRBD1 as D (5 bases). The V gene lost 0 bases and the J gene lost 5 bases, with 7 bases spanning the gap. CDR1 LNHDA and CDR2 SQIVND come from the germline V gene (reference sequence). CDR3 length equals 13 residues. The CDR3 nucleotides are TGTGCCAGTAGTATAGATCGGGGGACTGAAGCTTTCTTT. This codes for CASSIDRGTEAFF.

The J gene is TRBJ2-1, the V gene TRBV5-6; the match to TRBD2 covers 11 bases. The CDR3 runs 18 residues. J lost 0 bases, V lost 0 bases, and 5 bases had no gene match. CDR1 is SGHDT, CDR2 YYEEEE, per germline. For the CDR3, the DNA is TGTGCCAGCAGCTTGGTGGTAGCGGGAGGGTCCTCCTACAATGAGCAGTTCTTC. This translates into CASSLVVAGGSSYNEQFF. Filled out from reference TRBV5-6 and TRBJ2-1, the complete variable domain reads DAGVTQSPTHLIKTRGQQVTLRCSPKSGHDTVSWYQQALGQGPQFIFQYYEEEERQRGNFPDRFSGHQFPNYSSELNVNALLLGDSALYLCASSLVVAGGSSYNEQFFGPGTRLTVL.

The V gene is TRBV29-1, the J gene TRBJ2-2, with TRBD1 identical over 11 bases. The junction had 4 bases not matched to a gene; V was cut back by 4 bases and J by 0 bases. The germline CDR1 and CDR2 sequences are SQVTM and ANQGSEA. CDR3 length: 16 residues. The CDR3 protein is CSVGDRGASNTGELFF. CDR3 nucleotides: TGCAGCGTTGGGGACAGGGGGGCGTCGAACACCGGGGAGCTGTTTTTT.

The chain is built from TRBV6-1 and TRBJ1-6; the D gene is possibly TRBD1 (5 bases). CDR1 MNHNS and CDR2 SASEGT come from the germline V gene. This CDR3 has 13 residues. V shed 8 bases and J shed 7 bases, with 12 bases lying between them. The CDR3 DNA reads TGTGCCAGCCGGGCGCAGGGAAATTCACCCCTCCACTTT. Its translation: CASRAQGNSPLHF.

This clone is a singleton in its sample. The CDR3 protein is CASSFQRERGEQFF. DNA of the CDR3: TGTGCCAGCAGTTTCCAGCGGGAGAGGGGGGAGCAGTTCTTC. The gene calls are TRBV27 and TRBJ2-1; TRBD2 matches at 8 bases. Germline V gene sequence: CDR1 MNHEY, CDR2 SMNVEV (reference sequence). This CDR3 region has 14 residues. Trimming removed 3 bases from V and 10 bases from J; junction bases left unmatched: 8.

This sequence joins TRBV4-3 and TRBJ1-4; maybe TRBD1 (5 bases). Per the germline V gene, CDR1 is LGHNA and CDR2 is YSLEER. V was cut by 0 bases and J by 10 bases, with 12 bases left in between. This CDR3 is built from 14 residues. CDR3 DNA: TGCGCCAGCAGCCAAGATGGGCAGGGTGCAAAACTGTTTTTT. It specifies CASSQDGQGAKLFF.

This clone appeared a single time. The J gene is TRBJ1-6, the V gene TRBV21-1. TRBV21-1 counts as a pseudogene. The length of the CDR3 is 17 residues. CDR3 amino acids: CASSKSARSSYNSPLHF. In nucleotides, the CDR3 is TGTGCCAGCAGCAAATCCGCCAGGAGCTCCTATAATTCACCCCTCCACTTT.

CDR3 sequence (DNA): TGTGCCAGCAGTTCCGGGCGGGCAGAGACCCAGTACTTC. Translating gives CASSSGRAETQYF. This chain connects TRBV6-6 to TRBJ2-5, with D possibly matching TRBD2 (5 bases). Germline V gene sequence: CDR1 MNHNY, CDR2 SVGAGI (reference sequence). This CDR3 contains 13 residues. Trimming left V 4 bases short and J 4 bases short, with 10 bases between.

This chain connects TRBV7-3 to TRBJ1-1; no reliable D call. This CDR3 is built from 15 residues. V shed 2 bases and J shed 1 base, with 11 bases lying between them. Germline V gene sequence: CDR1 SGHTA, CDR2 FQGTGA. CDR3 DNA: TGTGCCAGCAGCTTAGATGGACGGCCGAACACTGAAGCTTTCTTT. Its protein product is CASSLDGRPNTEAFF.

The V call is TRBV5-1, the J call TRBJ1-4, with a possible D match to TRBD1 (6 bases). This CDR3 spans 14 amino acids. The V end lost 1 base, the J end lost 8 bases, and 12 bases lay between the germline ends. CDR1 is SGHRS and CDR2 is YFSETQ in the germline V gene. The CDR3 DNA is TGCGCCAGCAGCTTGCAGGGGAGAGAGGAAAAACTGTTTTTT. Translating gives CASSLQGREEKLFF.

The rearrangement uses TRBV5-4 and TRBJ2-5, with D tentatively TRBD1 (5 bases). Germline CDR1 reads SGHNT; CDR2 reads YYREEE (reference sequence). This CDR3 is 11 amino acids long. Trimming left V 1 base short and J 9 bases short, with 7 bases between. CDR3 region: CASSLWGAQYF. The DNA for the CDR3 is TGTGCCAGCAGCTTGTGGGGCGCCCAGTACTTC.

The V and J genes are TRBV4-1 and TRBJ1-5; D might be TRBD1 (5 bases). Germline loops: CDR1 MGHRA, CDR2 YSYEKL. Trimming pared 3 bases from V and 7 bases from J, leaving 19 bases between. CDR3 size: 16 residues. CDR3 region: CASSQLGTAGAQPQHF. Here the CDR3 DNA reads TGCGCCAGCAGCCAGTTGGGGACGGCCGGGGCCCAGCCCCAGCATTTT.

The chain recombines TRBV7-3 with TRBJ2-3; D could derive from TRBD1 or TRBD2 (5 bases each). The CDR3 totals 15 residues. The germline V gene has CDR1 SGHTA and CDR2 FQGTGA. The V and J ends lost 5 bases and 2 bases respectively, with 14 bases between them. The CDR3 DNA is TGTGCCAGCAGCCTCGGGACGGGGAACACAGATACGCAGTATTTT. Translating it yields CASSLGTGNTDTQYF.

This chain links TRBV5-1 with TRBJ2-3, with 7 nucleotides matching TRBD2. The CDR3 sequence is 15 residues long. V dropped 0 bases and J dropped 4; count of bases not matched to a gene: 5. The germline V gene encodes CDR1 SGHRS and CDR2 YFSETQ. CDR3 DNA: TGCGCCAGCAGCTTGGTAGGGAGGGGCTCAGATACGCAGTATTTT. It specifies CASSLVGRGSDTQYF.

The V gene is TRBV7-3, the J gene TRBJ2-6; no definite D call. CDR3 length: 16 residues. Germline loops: CDR1 SGHTA, CDR2 FQGTGA. Deletions cut 5 bases from V and 0 bases from J, with 11 bases between. The CDR3 sequence: CASSTDGVSGANVLTF. The DNA of the CDR3 is TGTGCCAGCAGCACGGACGGTGTCTCTGGGGCCAACGTCCTGACTTTC.

The V gene is TRBV18, the J gene TRBJ2-1; TRBD1 matches 10 bases. Per the germline V gene, CDR1 is KGHSH and CDR2 is LQKENI. V lost 5 bases, J lost 9 bases, and 10 bases stayed unmatched. CDR3 size: 15 residues. CDR3 DNA: TGTGCCAGCTCAAAACCGGGACAGGGGACAGGTGAGCAGTTCTTC. Protein: CASSKPGQGTGEQFF. The full variable domain, completed using reference TRBV18 and TRBJ2-1, is NAGVMQNPRHLVRRRGQEARLRCSPMKGHSHVYWYRQLPEEGLKFMVYLQKENIIDESGMPKERFSAEFPKEGPSILRIQQVVRGDSAAYFCASSKPGQGTGEQFFGPGTRLTVL.

The sample holds a few counts of this clone. The genes are TRBV6-1 and TRBJ1-4; D call uncertain. Trimming shortened V by 3 bases and J by 10 bases, and 15 bases separated the two germline ends. Germline loops: CDR1 MNHNS, CDR2 SASEGT. The CDR3 is 14 amino acids. In DNA form, the CDR3 reads TGTGCCAGCAGTGATGCCGCTCTGGCACCAAAACTGTTTTTT. Protein product: CASSDAALAPKLFF.